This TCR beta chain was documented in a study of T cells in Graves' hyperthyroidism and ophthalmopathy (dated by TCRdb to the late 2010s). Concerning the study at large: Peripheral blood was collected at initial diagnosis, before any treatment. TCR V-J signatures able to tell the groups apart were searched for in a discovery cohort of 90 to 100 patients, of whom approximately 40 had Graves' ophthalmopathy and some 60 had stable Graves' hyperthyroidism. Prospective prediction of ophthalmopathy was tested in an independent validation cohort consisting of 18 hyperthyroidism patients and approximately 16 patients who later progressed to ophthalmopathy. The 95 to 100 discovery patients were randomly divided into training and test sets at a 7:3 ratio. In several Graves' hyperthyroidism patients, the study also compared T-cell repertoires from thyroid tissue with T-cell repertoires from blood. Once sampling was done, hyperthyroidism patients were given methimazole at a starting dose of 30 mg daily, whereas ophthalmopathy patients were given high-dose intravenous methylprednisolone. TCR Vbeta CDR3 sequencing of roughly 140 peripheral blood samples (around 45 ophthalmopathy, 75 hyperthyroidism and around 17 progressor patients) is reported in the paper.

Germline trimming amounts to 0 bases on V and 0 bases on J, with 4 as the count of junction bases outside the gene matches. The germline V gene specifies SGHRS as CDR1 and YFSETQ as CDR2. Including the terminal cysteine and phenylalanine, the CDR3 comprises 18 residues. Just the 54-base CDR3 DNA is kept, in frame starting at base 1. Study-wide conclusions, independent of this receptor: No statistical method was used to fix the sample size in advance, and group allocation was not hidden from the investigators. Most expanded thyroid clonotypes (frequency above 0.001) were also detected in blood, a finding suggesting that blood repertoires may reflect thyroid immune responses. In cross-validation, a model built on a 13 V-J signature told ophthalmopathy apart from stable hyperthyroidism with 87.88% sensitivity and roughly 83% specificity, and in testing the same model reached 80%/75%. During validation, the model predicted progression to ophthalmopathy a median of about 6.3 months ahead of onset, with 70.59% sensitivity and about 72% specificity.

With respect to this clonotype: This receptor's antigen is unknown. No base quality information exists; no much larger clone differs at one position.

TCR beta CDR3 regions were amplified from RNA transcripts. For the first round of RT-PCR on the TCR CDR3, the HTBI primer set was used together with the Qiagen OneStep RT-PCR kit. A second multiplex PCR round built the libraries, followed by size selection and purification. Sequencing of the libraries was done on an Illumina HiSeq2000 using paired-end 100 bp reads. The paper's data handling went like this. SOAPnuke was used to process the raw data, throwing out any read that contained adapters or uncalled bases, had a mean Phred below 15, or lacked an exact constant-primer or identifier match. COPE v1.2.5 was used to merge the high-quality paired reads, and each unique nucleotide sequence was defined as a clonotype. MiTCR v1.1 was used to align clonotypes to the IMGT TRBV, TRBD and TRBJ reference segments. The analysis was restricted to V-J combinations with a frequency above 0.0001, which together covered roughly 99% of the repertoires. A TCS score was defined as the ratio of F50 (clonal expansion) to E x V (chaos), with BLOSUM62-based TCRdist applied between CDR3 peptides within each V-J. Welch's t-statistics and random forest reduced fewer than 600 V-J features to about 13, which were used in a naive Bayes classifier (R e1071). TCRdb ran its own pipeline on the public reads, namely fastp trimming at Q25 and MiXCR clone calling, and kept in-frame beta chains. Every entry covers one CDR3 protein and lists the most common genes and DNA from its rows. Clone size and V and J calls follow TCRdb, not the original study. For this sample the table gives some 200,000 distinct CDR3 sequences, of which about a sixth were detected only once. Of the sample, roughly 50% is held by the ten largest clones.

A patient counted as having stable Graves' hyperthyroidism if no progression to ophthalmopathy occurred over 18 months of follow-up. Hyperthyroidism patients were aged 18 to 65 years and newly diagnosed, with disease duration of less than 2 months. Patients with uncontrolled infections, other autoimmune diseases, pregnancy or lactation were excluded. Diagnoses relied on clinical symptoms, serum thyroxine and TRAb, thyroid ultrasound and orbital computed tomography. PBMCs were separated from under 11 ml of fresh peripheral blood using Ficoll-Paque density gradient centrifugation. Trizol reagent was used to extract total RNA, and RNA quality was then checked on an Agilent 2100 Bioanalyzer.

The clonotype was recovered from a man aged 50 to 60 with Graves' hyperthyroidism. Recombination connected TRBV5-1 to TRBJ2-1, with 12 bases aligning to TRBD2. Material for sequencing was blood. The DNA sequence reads TGCGCCAGCAGCTTGGCCCCGACTAGCGGGAGCTCCTACAATGAGCAGTTCTTC. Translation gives CASSLAPTSGSSYNEQFF.